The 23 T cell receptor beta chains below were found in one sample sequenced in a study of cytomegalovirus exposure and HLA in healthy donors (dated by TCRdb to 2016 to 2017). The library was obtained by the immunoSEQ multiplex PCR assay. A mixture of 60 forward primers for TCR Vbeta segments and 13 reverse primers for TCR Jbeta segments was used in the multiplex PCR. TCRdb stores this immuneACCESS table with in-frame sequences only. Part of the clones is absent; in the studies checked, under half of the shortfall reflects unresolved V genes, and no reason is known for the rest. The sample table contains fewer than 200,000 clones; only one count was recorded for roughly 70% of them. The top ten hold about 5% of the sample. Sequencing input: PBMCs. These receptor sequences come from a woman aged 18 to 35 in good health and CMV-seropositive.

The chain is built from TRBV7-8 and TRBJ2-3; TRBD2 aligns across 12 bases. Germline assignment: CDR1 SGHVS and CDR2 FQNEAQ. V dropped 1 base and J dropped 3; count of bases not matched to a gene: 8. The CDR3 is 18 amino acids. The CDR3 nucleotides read TGTGCCAGCAGCTTAGTGGGGCTAGCGGGGGGGTTGACAGATACGCAGTATTTT. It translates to CASSLVGLAGGLTDTQYF.

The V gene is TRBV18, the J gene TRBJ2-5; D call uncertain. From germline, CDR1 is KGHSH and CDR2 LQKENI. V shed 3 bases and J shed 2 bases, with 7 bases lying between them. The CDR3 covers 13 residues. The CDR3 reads CASSPWQQETQYF. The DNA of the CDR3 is TGTGCCAGCTCACCCTGGCAGCAAGAGACCCAGTACTTC.

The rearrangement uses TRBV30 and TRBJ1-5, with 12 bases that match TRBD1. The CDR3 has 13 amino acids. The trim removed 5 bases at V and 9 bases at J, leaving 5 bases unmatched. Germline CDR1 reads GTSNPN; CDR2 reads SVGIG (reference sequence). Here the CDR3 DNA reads TGTGCCTGGGGGGGACAGGGGGCTCGGCCCCAGCATTTT. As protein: CAWGGQGARPQHF.

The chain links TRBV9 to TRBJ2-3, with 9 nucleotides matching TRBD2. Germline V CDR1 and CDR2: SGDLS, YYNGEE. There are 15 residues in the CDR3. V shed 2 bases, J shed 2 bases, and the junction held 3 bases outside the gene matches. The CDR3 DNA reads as TGTGCCAGCAGCGTGTTAGCGGGGGACACAGATACGCAGTATTTT. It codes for CASSVLAGDTDTQYF.

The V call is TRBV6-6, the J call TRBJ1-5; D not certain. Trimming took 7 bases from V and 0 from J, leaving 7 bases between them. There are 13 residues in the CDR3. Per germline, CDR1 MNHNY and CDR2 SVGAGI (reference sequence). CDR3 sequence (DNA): TGTGCCAGCAATCCTTATAGCAATCAGCCCCAGCATTTT. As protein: CASNPYSNQPQHF.

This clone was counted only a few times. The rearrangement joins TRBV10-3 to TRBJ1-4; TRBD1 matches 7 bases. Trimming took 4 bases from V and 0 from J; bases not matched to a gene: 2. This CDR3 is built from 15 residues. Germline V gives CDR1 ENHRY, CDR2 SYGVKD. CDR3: CAISGGTATNEKLFF. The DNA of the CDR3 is TGTGCCATCAGTGGGGGGACAGCAACTAATGAAAAACTGTTTTTT.

The CDR3 sequence is CASSLGSWETQYF. CDR3 bases: TGCGCCAGCAGCTTGGGTAGCTGGGAGACCCAGTACTTC. V is TRBV5-1 and J is TRBJ2-5; no clear D. Germline CDR1 is SGHRS and CDR2 is YFSETQ. The CDR3 contains 13 residues. With 0 bases removed from V and 5 bases from J, the gap between germline ends came to 8 bases.

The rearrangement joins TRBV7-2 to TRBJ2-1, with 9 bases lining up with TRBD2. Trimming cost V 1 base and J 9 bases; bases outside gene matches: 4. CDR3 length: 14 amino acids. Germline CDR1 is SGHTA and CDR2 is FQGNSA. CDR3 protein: CASSLVAGGSEQFF. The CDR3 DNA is TGTGCCAGCAGCTTAGTTGCGGGGGGGAGTGAGCAGTTCTTC. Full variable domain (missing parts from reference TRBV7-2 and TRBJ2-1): GAGVSQSPSNKVTEKGKDVELRCDPISGHTALYWYRQSLGQGLEFLIYFQGNSAPDKSGLPSDRFSAERTGGSVSTLTIQRTQQEDSAVYLCASSLVAGGSEQFFGPGTRLTVL.

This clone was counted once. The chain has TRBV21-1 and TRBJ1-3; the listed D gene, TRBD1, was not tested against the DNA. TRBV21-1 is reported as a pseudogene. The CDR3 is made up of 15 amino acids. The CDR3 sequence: CASTPTGSPGNTIYF. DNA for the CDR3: TGTGCCAGCACCCCGACAGGTTCTCCTGGAAACACCATATATTTT.

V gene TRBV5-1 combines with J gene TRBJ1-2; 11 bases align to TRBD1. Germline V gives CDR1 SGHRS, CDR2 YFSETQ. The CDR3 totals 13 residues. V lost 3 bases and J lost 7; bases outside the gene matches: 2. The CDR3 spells CASSYGQGAGYTF. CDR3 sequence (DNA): TGCGCCAGCAGCTATGGACAGGGGGCTGGCTACACCTTC.

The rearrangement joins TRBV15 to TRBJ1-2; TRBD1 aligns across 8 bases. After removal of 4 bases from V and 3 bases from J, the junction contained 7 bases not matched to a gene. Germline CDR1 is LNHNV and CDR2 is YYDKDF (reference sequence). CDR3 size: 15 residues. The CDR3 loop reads CATSNFRGQDYGYTF. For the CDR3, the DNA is TGTGCCACCAGCAACTTCAGGGGGCAGGACTATGGCTACACCTTC.

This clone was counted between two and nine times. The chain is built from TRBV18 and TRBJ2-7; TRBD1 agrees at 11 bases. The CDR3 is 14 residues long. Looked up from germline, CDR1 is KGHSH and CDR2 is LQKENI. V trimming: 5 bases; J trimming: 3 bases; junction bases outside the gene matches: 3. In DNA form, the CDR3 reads TGTGCCAGCTCAGTCGGGACAGGGGGCTACGAGCAGTACTTC. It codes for CASSVGTGGYEQYF. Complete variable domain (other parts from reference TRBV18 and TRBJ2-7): NAGVMQNPRHLVRRRGQEARLRCSPMKGHSHVYWYRQLPEEGLKFMVYLQKENIIDESGMPKERFSAEFPKEGPSILRIQQVVRGDSAAYFCASSVGTGGYEQYFGPGTRLTVT.

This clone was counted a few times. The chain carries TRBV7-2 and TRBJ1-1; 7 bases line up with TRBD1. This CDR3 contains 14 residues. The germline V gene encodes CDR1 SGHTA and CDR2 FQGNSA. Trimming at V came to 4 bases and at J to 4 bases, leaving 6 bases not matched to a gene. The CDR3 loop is CASSSPPGGTEAFF. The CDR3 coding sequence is TGTGCCAGCAGCTCACCCCCAGGGGGCACTGAAGCTTTCTTT.

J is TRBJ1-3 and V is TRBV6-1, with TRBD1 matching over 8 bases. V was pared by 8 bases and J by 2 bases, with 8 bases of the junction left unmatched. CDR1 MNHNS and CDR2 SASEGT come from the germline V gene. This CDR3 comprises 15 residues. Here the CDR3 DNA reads TGTGCCAGCCGCCAAAACAGGGGGACTGGAAACACCATATATTTT. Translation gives CASRQNRGTGNTIYF.

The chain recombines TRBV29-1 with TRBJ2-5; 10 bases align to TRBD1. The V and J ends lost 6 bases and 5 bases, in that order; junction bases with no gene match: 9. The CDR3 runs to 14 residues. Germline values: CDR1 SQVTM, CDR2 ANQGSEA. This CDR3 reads CSVDTGQGFETQYF. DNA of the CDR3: TGCAGCGTAGACACGGGACAGGGGTTCGAGACCCAGTACTTC.

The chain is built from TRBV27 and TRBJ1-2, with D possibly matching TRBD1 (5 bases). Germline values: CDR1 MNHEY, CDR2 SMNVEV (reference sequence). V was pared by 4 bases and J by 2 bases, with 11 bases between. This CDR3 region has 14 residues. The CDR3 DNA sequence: TGTGCCAGCAGTTCCGCCAGGACAAACTATGGCTACACCTTC. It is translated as CASSSARTNYGYTF.

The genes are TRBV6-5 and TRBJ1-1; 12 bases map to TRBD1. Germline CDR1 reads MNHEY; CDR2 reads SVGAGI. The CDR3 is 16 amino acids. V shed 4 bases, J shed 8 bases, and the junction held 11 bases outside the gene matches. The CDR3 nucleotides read TGTGCCAGCAGTTTCCGGGACAGGGGGCGAGGTCTGGAAGCTTTCTTT. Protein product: CASSFRDRGRGLEAFF.

CDR3 in amino acids: CASSYVRPGTGNTIYF. The DNA of the CDR3 is TGTGCCAGCAGTTACGTCAGGCCGGGAACTGGAAACACCATATATTTT. The chain employs TRBV6-5 and TRBJ1-3; no firm D call. The CDR3 length is 16 residues. Deletions cut 2 bases from V and 2 bases from J, with 13 bases between. From germline, CDR1 is MNHEY and CDR2 SVGAGI.

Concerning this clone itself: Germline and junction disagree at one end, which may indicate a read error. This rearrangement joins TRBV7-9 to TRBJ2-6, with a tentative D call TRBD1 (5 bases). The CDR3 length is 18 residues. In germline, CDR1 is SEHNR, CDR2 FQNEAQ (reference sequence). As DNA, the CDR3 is TGTTCCAGCAGTCCAAGACCGACAGTCTCCTCTGGGGCCAACGTCCTGACTTTC. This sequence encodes CSSSPRPTVSSGANVLTF.

The CDR3 sequence is CASSGTVYNSPLHF. As DNA, the CDR3 is TGTGCCAGCAGTGGGACAGTATATAATTCACCCCTCCACTTT. The chain uses TRBV27 and TRBJ1-6; 7 nucleotides align to TRBD1. Germline V gene lookup returns CDR1 MNHEY and CDR2 SMNVEV (reference sequence). Losses at the gene ends were 5 bases for V and 4 bases for J; bases not matched to a gene: 2. The CDR3 has 14 amino acids.

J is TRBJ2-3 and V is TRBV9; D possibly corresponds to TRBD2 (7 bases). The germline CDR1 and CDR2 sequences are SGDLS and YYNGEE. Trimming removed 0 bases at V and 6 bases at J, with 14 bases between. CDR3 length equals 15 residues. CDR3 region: CASSVEVGGPDTQYF. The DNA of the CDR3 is TGTGCCAGCAGCGTAGAGGTGGGGGGGCCTGATACGCAGTATTTT.

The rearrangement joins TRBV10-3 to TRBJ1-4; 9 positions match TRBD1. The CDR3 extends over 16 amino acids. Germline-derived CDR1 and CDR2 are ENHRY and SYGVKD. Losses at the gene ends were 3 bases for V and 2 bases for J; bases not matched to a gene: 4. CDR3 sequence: CAISDTGGNTNEKLFF. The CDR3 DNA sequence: TGTGCCATCAGTGACACAGGGGGCAATACTAATGAAAAACTGTTTTTT.

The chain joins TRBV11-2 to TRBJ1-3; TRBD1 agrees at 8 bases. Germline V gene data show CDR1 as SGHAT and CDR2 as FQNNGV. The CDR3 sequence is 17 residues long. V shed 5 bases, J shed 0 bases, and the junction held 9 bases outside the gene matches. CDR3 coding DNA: TGTGCCAGCAGCACCGAACAGGGGGTTTACTCTGGAAACACCATATATTTT. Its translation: CASSTEQGVYSGNTIYF.